Listed here are 15 T cell receptor beta chains from one sample, sequenced in a study of T cell responses to AZD1222 COVID-19 vaccine. Here immunoSEQ multiplex PCR was the method, and the copy in TCRdb shows in-frame clones only, minus some. The sample lists about 130,000 clones; over 70% were seen once. Specimen: peripheral blood, collected on day 0 of AZD1222 vaccination. All receptors derive from an adult in good health.

This chain joins TRBV5-1 and TRBJ1-1; D gene unclear. This CDR3 comprises 15 residues. Germline V gives CDR1 SGHRS, CDR2 YFSETQ. V was pared by 4 bases and J by 3 bases, with 16 bases between. Here the CDR3 DNA reads TGCGCCAGCAGCCTTTGGAACTATAAGGACACTGAAGCTTTCTTT. Amino acid sequence: CASSLWNYKDTEAFF.

The chain combines TRBV28 with TRBJ1-5, with a possible D match to TRBD1 (6 bases). The CDR3 contains 14 residues. Germline V gives CDR1 MDHEN, CDR2 SYDVKM. The V end lost 5 bases, the J end lost 9 bases, and 17 bases lay between the germline ends. The CDR3 nucleotides read TGTGCCAGCAGTCTCGGACAGTCGCAATTGCCCCAGCATTTT. This codes for CASSLGQSQLPQHF.

The gene calls are TRBV6-5 and TRBJ2-3; D is unresolved. This CDR3 is 15 amino acids long. The V gene lost 6 bases and the J gene lost 3 bases, with 16 bases spanning the gap. Germline V gene sequence: CDR1 MNHEY, CDR2 SVGAGI. The CDR3 region has the DNA TGTGCCAGCAGAGCCAGTGGGCAGTTTACAGATACGCAGTATTTT. Its protein is CASRASGQFTDTQYF.

The V and J genes are TRBV20-1 and TRBJ1-2; D gene ambiguous. Germline V gives CDR1 DFQATT, CDR2 SNEGSKA (reference sequence). Trimming left V 6 bases short and J 3 bases short, with 8 bases between. There are 11 residues in the CDR3. The CDR3 loop reads CSAPWDYGYTF. For the CDR3, the DNA is TGCAGTGCCCCCTGGGACTATGGCTACACCTTC.

V and J are TRBV15 and TRBJ2-7, with 9 bases fitting TRBD1. The germline V gene has CDR1 LNHNV and CDR2 YYDKDF (reference sequence). V shed 0 bases and J 6 bases; nucleotides not matched to a gene: 3. The CDR3 runs 14 residues. The CDR3 sequence is CATSRDRTGAEQYF. The CDR3 DNA reads TGTGCCACCAGCAGAGATAGGACAGGGGCCGAGCAGTACTTC.

The chain has TRBV7-2 and TRBJ2-1; 7 nucleotides align to TRBD2. Germline V gene data show CDR1 as SGHTA and CDR2 as FQGNSA. Trimming cost V 6 bases and J 0 bases; bases outside gene matches: 8. This CDR3 spans 16 amino acids. CDR3 protein: CASRPSRGSSYNEQFF. DNA for the CDR3: TGTGCCAGCAGACCCTCGCGGGGGAGCTCCTACAATGAGCAGTTCTTC.

CDR3 bases: TGTGCCAGCAGAGCGGGGGGAAGCACAGATACGCAGTATTTT. As protein: CASRAGGSTDTQYF. The chain uses TRBV11-2 and TRBJ2-3; 9 nucleotides agree with TRBD2. V lost 6 bases to trimming and J lost 0 bases; unmatched junction nucleotides: 1. The length of the CDR3 is 14 residues. Germline-derived CDR1 and CDR2 are SGHAT and FQNNGV.

This clone appeared a few times. CDR3 protein: CASSLSGNNEQFF. The DNA of the CDR3 is TGTGCCAGCAGCTTAAGCGGAAACAATGAGCAGTTCTTC. This chain joins TRBV7-2 and TRBJ2-1, with TRBD2 as a possible D gene (5 bases). Germline V gene data show CDR1 as SGHTA and CDR2 as FQGNSA. This CDR3 is 13 amino acids long. V lost 2 bases and J 5 bases, leaving 7 bases between the germline ends.

The chain carries TRBV30 and TRBJ1-3, with TRBD1 as a possible D gene (5 bases). Per the germline V gene, CDR1 is GTSNPN and CDR2 is SVGIG (reference sequence). Trimming removed 1 base at V and 1 base at J, with 14 bases between. This CDR3 has 16 residues. The CDR3 region is CAWSDLGGASGNTIYF. The CDR3, as DNA: TGTGCCTGGAGTGACCTAGGAGGGGCTTCTGGAAACACCATATATTTT.

This sequence joins TRBV3-1 (or the pseudogene TRBV3-2) and TRBJ2-2, with D uncertain. The CDR3 has 15 amino acids. Trimming pared 8 bases from V and 2 bases from J, leaving 15 bases between. Germline V CDR1 and CDR2: LGHDT, YNNKEL (reference sequence). The CDR3 is CASENDEVNTGELFF. The CDR3 nucleotides read TGTGCCAGCGAGAACGACGAGGTTAACACCGGGGAGCTGTTTTTT.

The chain recombines TRBV5-1 with TRBJ1-5, with TRBD1 matching 7 bases. Trimming cost V 2 bases and J 5 bases; bases outside gene matches: 1. Germline V CDR1 and CDR2: SGHRS, YFSETQ. The CDR3 has 13 amino acids. The CDR3 DNA reads TGCGCCAGCAGCTTAACAGGGGATCAGCCCCAGCATTTT. Protein: CASSLTGDQPQHF.

The chain couples TRBV28 to TRBJ2-2, with 8 nucleotides matching TRBD2. Trimming at V came to 3 bases and at J to 4 bases, leaving 1 base not matched to a gene. The CDR3 runs 14 residues. Germline V lookup: CDR1 MDHEN, CDR2 SYDVKM. The DNA of the CDR3 is TGTGCCAGCAGTTTCGGGGGGGTCACCGGGGAGCTGTTTTTT. Translation: CASSFGGVTGELFF.

The rearrangement uses TRBV5-1 and TRBJ1-1; D gene ambiguous. CDR1 is SGHRS and CDR2 is YFSETQ in the germline V gene. The CDR3 runs to 14 residues. Trimming removed 0 bases from V and 1 base from J, with 7 bases in between. The CDR3 protein is CASSLARQNTEAFF. As DNA, the CDR3 is TGCGCCAGCAGCTTGGCGCGGCAGAACACTGAAGCTTTCTTT.

This chain uses TRBV4-1 with TRBJ1-2; 7 nucleotides align to TRBD1. J lost 2 bases, V lost 0 bases, and 3 bases had no gene match. CDR1 MGHRA and CDR2 YSYEKL come from the germline V gene. CDR3 size: 15 residues. CDR3 nucleotide sequence: TGCGCCAGCAGCCAAGATATGGGACAGAACTATGGCTACACCTTC. Amino acid sequence: CASSQDMGQNYGYTF.

This clone was counted a single time. This sample also contains other DNA sequences that code for the same CDR3. The V gene is TRBV7-9, the J gene TRBJ1-1; D is perhaps TRBD1 (5 bases). V gave up 4 bases and J gave up 7 bases, with 7 bases separating them. The CDR3 runs 11 residues. Germline CDR1 SEHNR, CDR2 FQNEAQ (reference sequence). The CDR3 region has the DNA TGTGCCAGCAGCTCGGGGGGTGAAGCTTTCTTT. Its translation is CASSSGGEAFF.